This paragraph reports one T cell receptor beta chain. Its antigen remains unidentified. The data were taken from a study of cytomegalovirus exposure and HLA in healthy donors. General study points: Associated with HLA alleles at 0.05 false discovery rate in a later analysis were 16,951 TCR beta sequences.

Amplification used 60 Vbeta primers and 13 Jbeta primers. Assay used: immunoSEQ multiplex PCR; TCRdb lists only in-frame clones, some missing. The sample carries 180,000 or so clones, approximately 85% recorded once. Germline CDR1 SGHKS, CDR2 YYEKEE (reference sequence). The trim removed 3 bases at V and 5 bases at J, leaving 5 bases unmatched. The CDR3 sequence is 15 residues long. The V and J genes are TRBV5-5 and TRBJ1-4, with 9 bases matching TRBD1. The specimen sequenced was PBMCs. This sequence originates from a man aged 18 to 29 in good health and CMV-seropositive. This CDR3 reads CASSSYGTGNEKLFF. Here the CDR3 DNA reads TGTGCCAGCAGCTCGTACGGGACAGGGAATGAAAAACTGTTTTTT.